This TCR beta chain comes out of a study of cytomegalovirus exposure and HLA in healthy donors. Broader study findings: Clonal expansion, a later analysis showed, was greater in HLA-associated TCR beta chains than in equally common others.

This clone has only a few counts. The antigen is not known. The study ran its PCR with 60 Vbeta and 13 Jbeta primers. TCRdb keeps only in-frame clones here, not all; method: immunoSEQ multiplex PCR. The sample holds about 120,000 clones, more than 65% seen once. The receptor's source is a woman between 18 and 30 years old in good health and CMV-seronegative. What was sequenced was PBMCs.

The CDR3 is CASSLGAGGWTEAFF. CDR3 DNA sequence: TGCGCCAGCAGCTTGGGTGCAGGGGGCTGGACTGAAGCTTTCTTT. This chain connects TRBV5-1 to TRBJ1-1, with 8 nucleotides matching TRBD1. Germline loops: CDR1 SGHRS, CDR2 YFSETQ. The CDR3 runs 15 residues. With 0 bases clipped from V and 5 bases from J, the junction kept 6 bases outside the gene matches.